This T cell receptor (beta chain) comes out of a study of persistence of HIV-infected CD4 T cells. Study-wide background: Donors had been on suppressive ART for a median of approximately eight years. Up to about 200 mL blood was drawn at multiple time points; a couple of donors had single-time leukapheresis. Study-wide results and caveats: CMV- and Gag-responding cells had lower TCRbeta richness than CD3/CD28-responding cells. Degenerate expanded CDR3beta sequences were enriched among CMV- and Gag-responding cells.

Cells were stimulated with CMV-infected fibroblast lysates at 8 to 10 ug/mL. Responding CD4+ T cells were sorted by upregulation of both CD40 ligand and CD69. The libraries were made with immunoSEQ version 4 in survey mode. Assay: immunoSEQ multiplex PCR; the TCRdb copy retains only in-frame clones and omits some. This repertoire shows some 20,000 clones, 65% found once; its top ten account for 7% to 10%. Deletions cut 5 bases from V and 2 bases from J, with 14 bases between. Germline CDR1 and CDR2: PRHDT and FYEKMQ (reference sequence). This CDR3 has 15 amino acids. A note on this clone: What it binds is unknown.

The receptor was derived from an adult woman with HIV who was CMV-seropositive. This sample comprised CD4+ T cells sorted from PBMCs after roughly 18-hour stimulation, obtained from a patient who received antiretroviral therapy. The chain links TRBV13 to TRBJ2-3, with D possibly matching TRBD1 (5 bases). The CDR3 DNA sequence: TGTGCCAGCAGCCTGGACACTGTACTCACAGATACGCAGTATTTT. Its translation: CASSLDTVLTDTQYF.